The T cell receptor (beta chain) under discussion was sequenced for a study of beta chain features in type 1 diabetes. What was sequenced were expressed TCRB transcripts, since all of the isolated RNA had been reverse transcribed. Using immunoSEQ multiplex PCR, the repertoire was profiled, and TCRdb retains in-frame clones only, with some absent. The sample has 400,000 to 600,000 clones; 30% are singletons. The V segment lost 8 bases and the J segment 4 bases; nucleotides outside the gene matches: 10. This CDR3 is 14 amino acids long. The germline CDR1 and CDR2 sequences are PRHDT and FYEKMQ (reference sequence).

The rearrangement links TRBV13 to TRBJ2-5; TRBD1 agrees at 7 bases. Sequenced material: naive CD4+ T cells from blood. The TCR comes from a man aged 18 to 30 in good health. The CDR3: CASFRQGGAETQYF. The DNA of the CDR3 is TGTGCCAGCTTCCGACAGGGCGGAGCAGAGACCCAGTACTTC.